These 25 T cell receptor beta chains were sequenced from one sample in a study of blood T cells in healthy people across ages. Using a J-beta primer mix together with a sample-barcoded 5' primer, a second PCR was run for about 6 to 12 cycles. TCRdb reprocessed the 5' RACE reads via MiXCR and lists one record per CDR3 protein. Of hundreds of thousands of distinct CDR3 sequences in the sample, around 38% were seen once. Input material: blood. Receptors originate from a man at least 80 years old in good health.

This rearrangement joins TRBV12-3 or TRBV12-4 to TRBJ1-2; D possibly corresponds to TRBD1 (5 bases). The CDR3 contains 16 residues. Trimming cost V 6 bases and J 4 bases, with 21 bases left between them. In DNA form, the CDR3 reads TGTGCCAGCAGGACGAGCCTCCGGGGGGAGGGCTATGGCTACACCTTC. Its protein is CASRTSLRGEGYGYTF.

The chain links TRBV11-3 to TRBJ1-1, with unresolved D. This CDR3 spans 14 amino acids. Germline V CDR1 and CDR2: SGHNT, YENEEA. Trimming cost V 6 bases and J 0 bases, with 11 bases left between them. Written as DNA, the CDR3 is TGTGCCAGCAGTCGACGGGGAATGAACACTGAAGCTTTCTTT. Protein product: CASSRRGMNTEAFF.

This clonotype was counted at least ten times. A clone one base away is much larger, so this may be a read error. The CDR3: CNTDRGELLYYTF. The DNA for the CDR3 is TGCAACACCGACAGGGGTGAATTACTTTACTACACCTTC. The chain uses TRBV29-1 and TRBJ1-2; 8 positions agree with TRBD1. Germline V gives CDR1 SQVTM, CDR2 ANQGSEA. The CDR3 runs 13 residues.

This chain uses TRBV10-1 with TRBJ2-3, with TRBD2 as a possible D gene (5 bases). Trimming removed 4 bases from V and 4 bases from J, with 9 bases in between. From germline, CDR1 is WNHNN and CDR2 SYGVQD (reference sequence). The CDR3 contains 13 residues. DNA of the CDR3: TGCGCCAGCAGTGCGGGATTGGCAGATACGCAGTATTTT. As protein: CASSAGLADTQYF.

This clonotype came up a few times. The V call is TRBV5-1, the J call TRBJ2-1; 8 bases agree with TRBD1. The CDR3 is 14 residues long. Trimming at V came to 4 bases and at J to 9 bases, leaving 9 bases not matched to a gene. Looked up from germline, CDR1 is SGHRS and CDR2 is YFSETQ. The CDR3 DNA is TGCGCCAGCAGCCCACGACAGGGGATCGGTGAGCAGTTCTTC. Its protein is CASSPRQGIGEQFF.

This clonotype was seen ten or more times. V usage is TRBV27 and J usage is TRBJ2-3, with D possibly being TRBD1 (7 bases). CDR3 length: 14 residues. The germline gives CDR1 MNHEY, CDR2 SMNVEV (reference sequence). The V end lost 6 bases, the J end lost 3 bases, and 13 bases lay between the germline ends. CDR3 DNA: TGTGCCAGCAGACCACAGGGGAGGACAGATACGCAGTATTTT. Translation: CASRPQGRTDTQYF.

This clonotype came up a few times. The chain carries TRBV3-1 and TRBJ2-7; perhaps D is TRBD1 or TRBD2 (5 bases each). CDR1 is LGHDT, CDR2 YNNKEL, per germline (reference sequence). This CDR3 contains 14 residues. V was clipped by 5 bases and J by 3 bases, with 14 bases between them. The CDR3 region has the DNA TGTGCCAGCAGCATCCGGGGCAGCAACTACGAGCAGTACTTC. This codes for CASSIRGSNYEQYF.

The V gene is TRBV6-6, the J gene TRBJ2-5; maybe TRBD1 (5 bases). The CDR3 extends over 14 amino acids. V dropped 2 bases and J dropped 2 bases, with 9 bases sitting between them. Germline CDR1 MNHNY, CDR2 SVGAGI (reference sequence). CDR3 bases: TGTGCCAGCAGTTACCCGACAGATCAAGAGACCCAGTACTTC. This codes for CASSYPTDQETQYF.

The rearrangement joins TRBV6-1 to TRBJ2-4; TRBD1 matches 7 bases. The end of the DNA is better explained by TRBJ2-7, so the J call may be wrong. This CDR3 has 14 amino acids. CDR1 is MNHNS and CDR2 is SASEGT in the germline V gene. CDR3: CASSARQGRYEQYF. The CDR3, as DNA: TGTGCCAGCAGTGCAAGACAGGGCCGTTACGAGCAGTACTTC.

This clonotype was picked up a small number of times. CDR3 bases: TGCGCCAGCAGTCCTTGGGGGACAGGGGACACTGAAGCTTTCTTT. This sequence encodes CASSPWGTGDTEAFF. The chain links TRBV10-1 to TRBJ1-1; 10 bases match TRBD1. This CDR3 contains 15 residues. V lost 5 bases, J lost 3 bases, and 6 bases stayed unmatched. CDR1 and CDR2 (germline): WNHNN, SYGVQD (reference sequence).

This clonotype has just a few counts. The V and J genes are TRBV11-2 and TRBJ2-3; TRBD2 aligns across 12 bases. CDR3 length: 16 amino acids. V was clipped by 3 bases and J by 4 bases; unmatched bases: 5. CDR1 is SGHAT and CDR2 is FQNNGV in the germline V gene. DNA of the CDR3: TGTGCCAGCAGCTTCAGACTAGCGGGAGTTTCAGATACGCAGTATTTT. Protein sequence: CASSFRLAGVSDTQYF.

The CDR3 sequence is CASTRDRRTVTEAFF. CDR3 nucleotides: TGTGCCAGCACCCGGGACAGGAGGACAGTCACTGAAGCTTTCTTT. The gene calls are TRBV3-1 and TRBJ1-1; 8 bases map to TRBD1. V dropped 7 bases and J dropped 4; count of bases not matched to a gene: 11. CDR3 length equals 15 residues. Per the germline V gene, CDR1 is LGHDT and CDR2 is YNNKEL (reference sequence).

A few counts support this clonotype. The chain has TRBV7-6 and TRBJ2-3; 8 bases agree with TRBD2. Per germline, CDR1 SGHVS and CDR2 FNYEAQ. The V gene end was trimmed by 5 bases and the J gene end by 0 bases; junction bases not matched to a gene: 7. CDR3 length: 16 residues. CDR3 nucleotides: TGTGCCAGCAGCGAAACCTCTAGCGGGAGCACAGATACGCAGTATTTT. Translating gives CASSETSSGSTDTQYF.

This clonotype appeared a single time. The rearrangement joins TRBV12-5 to TRBJ2-5; D might be TRBD1 (5 bases). V was cut by 3 bases and J by 3 bases, with 8 bases left in between. The CDR3 totals 13 residues. Germline values: CDR1 LGHNT, CDR2 FRNRAP. CDR3 bases: TGTGCTAGTGGTTTTGCCAGGGAAGAGACCCAGTACTTC. As protein: CASGFAREETQYF.

The chain recombines TRBV7-2 with TRBJ2-2, with TRBD2 as a possible D gene (6 bases). Germline loops: CDR1 SGHTA, CDR2 FQGNSA. This CDR3 contains 14 residues. V lost 6 bases and J 5 bases, leaving 13 bases between the germline ends. Written as DNA, the CDR3 is TGTGCCAGCAGACCCAATGGAGGGACCGGGGAGCTGTTTTTT. Its protein product is CASRPNGGTGELFF.

This clonotype was counted only a few times. The rearrangement links TRBV6-5 to TRBJ2-7; D assignment may be TRBD1 or TRBD2 (5 bases each). V was cut by 7 bases and J by 4 bases, with 14 bases left in between. This CDR3 comprises 13 residues. Germline CDR1 and CDR2: MNHEY and SVGAGI. The CDR3 bases are TGTGCCAGCACGACTACGAGGGGATACGAGCAGTACTTC. Translated, it gives CASTTTRGYEQYF.

This clonotype occurred once. At one end, the junction sequence differs from germline, possibly due to a read error. V usage is TRBV24-1 and J usage is TRBJ2-2; D may be TRBD2 (5 bases). The germline V gene encodes CDR1 KGHDR and CDR2 SFDVKD. This CDR3 is 17 amino acids long. The CDR3 loop is CATSDFIATPNNGELFF. The CDR3 bases are TGTGCCACCAGTGATTTTATAGCGACTCCAAACAACGGGGAGCTGTTTTTT.

The V call is TRBV6-2 or TRBV6-3, the J call TRBJ2-1, with 8 bases fitting TRBD1. Germline CDR1 is MNHEY and CDR2 is SVGEGT. The CDR3 extends over 14 amino acids. V shed 6 bases and J 7 bases; nucleotides not matched to a gene: 8. CDR3 sequence: CASRHDRGFNEQFF. For the CDR3, the DNA is TGTGCCAGCAGACATGACAGGGGATTTAATGAGCAGTTCTTC.

This clonotype was seen only a few times. The V and J genes are TRBV20-1 and TRBJ2-1, with D perhaps TRBD1 or TRBD2 (5 bases each). Trimming left V 3 bases short and J 7 bases short, with 31 bases between. The CDR3 is 19 residues long. Germline V gene sequence: CDR1 DFQATT, CDR2 SNEGSKA (reference sequence). The CDR3 sequence is CSARTRLQVFRTSGNEQFF. DNA of the CDR3: TGCAGTGCTAGGACCAGACTACAGGTATTTCGGACAAGTGGGAATGAGCAGTTCTTC.

This clonotype was observed at least ten times. The chain has TRBV7-2 and TRBJ2-2, with D possibly matching TRBD1 (5 bases). The CDR3 is 14 amino acids. CDR1 is SGHTA, CDR2 FQGNSA, per germline. Trimming removed 2 bases from V and 1 base from J, with 5 bases in between. This CDR3 reads CASSLQGNTGELFF. DNA of the CDR3: TGTGCCAGCAGCTTACAGGGGAACACCGGGGAGCTGTTTTTT.

This clonotype has just a few counts. CDR3 loop: CASSGVRTTQETQYF. CDR3 coding DNA: TGTGCCAGCAGTGGAGTCCGGACAACCCAAGAGACCCAGTACTTC. The J gene is TRBJ2-5, the V gene TRBV2, with D possibly TRBD1 on 5 matching bases. V was clipped by 4 bases and J by 1 base, with 13 bases between them. Germline values: CDR1 SNHLY, CDR2 FYNNEI. The CDR3 is 15 residues long.

This clonotype was seen only a few times. The V gene is TRBV5-5, the J gene TRBJ1-1; 7 bases fit TRBD1. V gave up 4 bases and J gave up 7 bases; unmatched junction bases: 13. The CDR3 length is 15 residues. Germline V gene data show CDR1 as SGHKS and CDR2 as YYEKEE (reference sequence). CDR3 loop: CASSAIVRGQGEAFF. Here the CDR3 DNA reads TGTGCCAGCAGCGCCATAGTTAGGGGGCAGGGTGAAGCTTTCTTT.

The genes are TRBV12-3 or TRBV12-4 and TRBJ2-5, with D perhaps matching TRBD1 or TRBD2 (5 bases each). CDR3 length: 14 residues. The V end was cut by 6 bases, the J end by 3 bases, with 14 bases between. CDR3 amino acids: CASSRSVGEETQYF. In nucleotides, the CDR3 is TGTGCCAGCAGCCGTTCGGTGGGGGAAGAGACCCAGTACTTC.

V is TRBV20-1 and J is TRBJ2-1, with D uncertain. Germline V gene data show CDR1 as DFQATT and CDR2 as SNEGSKA (reference sequence). The CDR3 loop spans 14 amino acids. Between the trimmed V and J ends, which lost 1 base and 2 bases, there was a span of 9 bases. CDR3 coding DNA: TGCAGTGCTAGAGGGCGGCGAACCTACAATGAGCAGTTCTTC. Translated: CSARGRRTYNEQFF.

The sample holds a few counts of this clonotype. The chain joins TRBV7-2 to TRBJ2-5, with 13 bases aligning to TRBD2. V dropped 1 base and J dropped 11; count of bases not matched to a gene: 13. Germline V lookup: CDR1 SGHTA, CDR2 FQGNSA. The CDR3 runs to 17 residues. CDR3 amino acids: CASSLGGLAGRHNEQYF. The CDR3 coding sequence is TGTGCCAGCAGCTTAGGGGGACTAGCGGGACGACACAATGAGCAGTACTTC.